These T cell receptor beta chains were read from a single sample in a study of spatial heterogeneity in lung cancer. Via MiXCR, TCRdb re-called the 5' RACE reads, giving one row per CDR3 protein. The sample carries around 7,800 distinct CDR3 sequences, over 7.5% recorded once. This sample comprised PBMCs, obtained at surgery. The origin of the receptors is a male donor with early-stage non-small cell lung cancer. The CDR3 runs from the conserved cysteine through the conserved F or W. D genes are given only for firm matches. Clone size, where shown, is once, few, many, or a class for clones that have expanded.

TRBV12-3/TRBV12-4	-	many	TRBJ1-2	TGTGCCAGCAGTTTCTTCGGGGCAGGCGGCTACACCTTC	CASSFFGAGGYTF
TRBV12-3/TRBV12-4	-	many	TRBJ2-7	TGTGCCAGCAGTACTGGGATCCACGAGCAGTACTTC	CASSTGIHEQYF
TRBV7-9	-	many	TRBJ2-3	TGTGCCAGCAGCCCATTAGGGGATACGCAGTATTTT	CASSPLGDTQYF
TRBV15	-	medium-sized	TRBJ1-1	TGTGCCACCAGCCAGGGTTTGTTGAACACTGAAGCTTTCTTT	CATSQGLLNTEAFF
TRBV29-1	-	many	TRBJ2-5	TGCAGCGTTCGGACCGGTATGGAGACCCAGTACTTC	CSVRTGMETQYF
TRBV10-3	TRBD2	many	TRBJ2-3	TGTGCCATCAGGAGCGGGGGCACAGATACGCAGTATTTT	CAIRSGGTDTQYF
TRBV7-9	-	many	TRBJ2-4	TGTGCCAGCAGCTTCGGAGACATTCTGGCCAAAAACATTCAGTACTTC	CASSFGDILAKNIQYF
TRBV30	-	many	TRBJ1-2	TGTGCCTGGAGTGTAGATTCGACCTATGGCTACACCTTC	CAWSVDSTYGYTF
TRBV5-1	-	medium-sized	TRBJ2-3	TGCGCCAGCAGCCCGGGATGGCGCGTTGATACGCAGTATTTT	CASSPGWRVDTQYF
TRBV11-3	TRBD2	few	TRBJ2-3	TGTGCCAGCAGCCCTGGACTAGCGGGAGTTTACACCACAGATACGCAGTATTTT	CASSPGLAGVYTTDTQYF
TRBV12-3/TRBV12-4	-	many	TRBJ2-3	TGTGCCAGCAGTTTAGCGGGAGAGAAGGCGGATACGCAGTATTTT	CASSLAGEKADTQYF
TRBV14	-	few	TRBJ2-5	TGTGCCAGCAGCCGGATAGTTACAGGCCAAGAGACCCAGTACTTC	CASSRIVTGQETQYF
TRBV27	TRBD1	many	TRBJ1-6	TGTGCCAGCAGTTCTCCGGGACAGGGCGGAAGAGTGGGTTCACCCCTCCACTTT	CASSSPGQGGRVGSPLHF
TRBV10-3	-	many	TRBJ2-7	TGTGCCACCAGAACTACCTTGCCGGTCTACGAGCAGTACTTC	CATRTTLPVYEQYF
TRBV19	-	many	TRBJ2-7	TGTGCCAGTAGTAGGGGACCGGAGGTTTACGAGCAGTACTTC	CASSRGPEVYEQYF
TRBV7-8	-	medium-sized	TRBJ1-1	TGTGCCAGCAGCTTAGGTGTAGGGAGGACTGAAGCTTTCTTT	CASSLGVGRTEAFF
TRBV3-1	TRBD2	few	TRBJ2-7	TGTGCCAGCAGCCCCGTGGGACTAGCGGGAATCGAGCAGTACTTC	CASSPVGLAGIEQYF
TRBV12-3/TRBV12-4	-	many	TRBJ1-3	TGTGCCAGCAGTTGGCCGGGAGCAAGGGGAAACACCATATATTTT	CASSWPGARGNTIYF
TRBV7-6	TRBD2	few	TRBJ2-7	TGTGCCAGCAGCGCTTCACTAGCGGGAGTAAGTGAGCAGTACTTC	CASSASLAGVSEQYF
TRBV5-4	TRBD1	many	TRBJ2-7	TGTGCCAGCACCTCGGGACAGGGCTACGAGCAGTACTTC	CASTSGQGYEQYF
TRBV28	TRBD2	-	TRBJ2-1	TGTGCCAGCAGTCCCGGACTAGCGGGGGACCCTGAGAAGTCCTACAATGAGCAGTTCTTC	CASSPGLAGDPEKSYNEQFF
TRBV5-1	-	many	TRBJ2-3	TGCGCCAGCAGCTCCACTGTGGGGAGAGATACGCAGTATTTT	CASSSTVGRDTQYF
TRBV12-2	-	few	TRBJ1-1	TGTGCAAGTCGCTTAGCACAGATAATGAACACTGAAGCTTTCTTT	CASRLAQIMNTEAFF
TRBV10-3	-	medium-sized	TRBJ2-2	TGTGCCATCAGTGCCAACGGACAGAACACCGGGGAGCTGTTTTTT	CAISANGQNTGELFF
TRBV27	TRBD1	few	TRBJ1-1	TGTGCCAGCATCATGAAGACAGGGGTCATCAACACTGAAGCTTTCTTT	CASIMKTGVINTEAFF
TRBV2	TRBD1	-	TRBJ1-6	TGTGCCAGCTGCCGGGACAGGGTTAATTCACCCCTCCACTTT	CASCRDRVNSPLHF
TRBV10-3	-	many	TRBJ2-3	TGTGCCATCACCCCCGGACAGGGAGGGAGCACAGATACGCAGTATTTT	CAITPGQGGSTDTQYF
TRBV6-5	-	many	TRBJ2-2	TGTGCCAGCACCCCCGTAGGGCCAGGGGAGCTGTTTTTT	CASTPVGPGELFF
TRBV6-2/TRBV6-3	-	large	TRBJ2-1	TGTGCCAGCAGTTACTCGACCGGCTATGAGCAGTTCTTC	CASSYSTGYEQFF
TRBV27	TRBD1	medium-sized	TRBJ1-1	TGTGCCAGCAGTCCCGGACAGGAGAACACTGAAGCTTTCTTT	CASSPGQENTEAFF
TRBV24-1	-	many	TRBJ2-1	TGTGCCACCAGTGCCCTAGCGAATAACAATGAGCAGTTCTTC	CATSALANNNEQFF
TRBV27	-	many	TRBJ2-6	TGTGCCAGCAGTTTATGGGGGACTGGGGCCAACGTCCTGACTTTC	CASSLWGTGANVLTF
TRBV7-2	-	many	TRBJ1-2	TGTGCCAGCAGCTTAGAGGTGTATGGCTACACCTTC	CASSLEVYGYTF
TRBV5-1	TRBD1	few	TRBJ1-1	TGCGCCAGCAGCTCTGGACAGGGAGGTAGGGACACTGAAGCTTTCTTT	CASSSGQGGRDTEAFF
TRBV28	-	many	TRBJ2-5	TGTGCCAGCAGTTTAGTCGGGGCGCCTCCAGGGGAGACCCAGTACTTC	CASSLVGAPPGETQYF
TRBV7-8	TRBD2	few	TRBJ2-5	TGTGCCAGCAGCTCCGCAGGCGGGACTAGCGGGATCGGGACCCAGTACTTC	CASSSAGGTSGIGTQYF
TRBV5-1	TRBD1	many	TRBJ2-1	TGCGCCAGCAGCGCGGACAGGACCTACAATGAGCAGTTCTTC	CASSADRTYNEQFF
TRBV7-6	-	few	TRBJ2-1	TGTGCCAGCAGGCTAGCAGATGGCGGAGGTGAGCAGTTCTTC	CASRLADGGGEQFF
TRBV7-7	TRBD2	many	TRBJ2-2	TGTGCTAGCAGCTCCGGGACTAGCGGGACCGGGGAGCTGTTTTTT	CASSSGTSGTGELFF
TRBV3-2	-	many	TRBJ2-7	TGTGCCAGCAGCCCCCATTTATGTGGCGGGAGAGCCCACGAGCAGTACTTC	CASSPHLCGGRAHEQYF
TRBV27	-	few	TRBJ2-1	TGTGCCAGCAGTTCATGGGGAGACTTGAGCTCCTACAATGAGCAGTTCTTC	CASSSWGDLSSYNEQFF
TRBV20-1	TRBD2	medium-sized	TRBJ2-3	TGCAGTGCGGCCCGGACTAGCAAGGGGCTCAGGGTCACAGATACGCAGTATTTT	CSAARTSKGLRVTDTQYF
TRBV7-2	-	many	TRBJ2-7	TGTGCCAGCAGCTTAAACTACGGGCAGTACTTC	CASSLNYGQYF
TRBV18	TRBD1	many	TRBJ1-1	TGTGCCAGCTCTCCCGGGACAGGGTCGGTCACTGAAGCTTTCTTT	CASSPGTGSVTEAFF
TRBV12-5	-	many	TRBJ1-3	TGTGCTAGTGGTTTGGTACGCAAGACAGGTTGGTTCTCGGGAAACACCATATATTTT	CASGLVRKTGWFSGNTIYF
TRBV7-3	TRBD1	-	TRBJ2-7	TGTGCCAGCAGCCCCACGGGGGACAGGGTGGAAGAGCAGTACTTC	CASSPTGDRVEEQYF
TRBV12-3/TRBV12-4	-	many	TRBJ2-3	TGTGCCACCACGCGGGGGCGGACAGATACGCAGTATTTT	CATTRGRTDTQYF
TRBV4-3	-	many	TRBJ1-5	TGCGCCAGCAGCCAAGATAGGGTTTCCAGTCAGCCCCAGCATTTT	CASSQDRVSSQPQHF
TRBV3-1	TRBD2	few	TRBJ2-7	TGTGCCAGCAGCCTTACCGGGACTAGCGGGAAATACGAGCAGTACTTC	CASSLTGTSGKYEQYF
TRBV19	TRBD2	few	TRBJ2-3	TGTGCCACCGCTCGGGGGGTCGCGGATACGCAGTATTTT	CATARGVADTQYF